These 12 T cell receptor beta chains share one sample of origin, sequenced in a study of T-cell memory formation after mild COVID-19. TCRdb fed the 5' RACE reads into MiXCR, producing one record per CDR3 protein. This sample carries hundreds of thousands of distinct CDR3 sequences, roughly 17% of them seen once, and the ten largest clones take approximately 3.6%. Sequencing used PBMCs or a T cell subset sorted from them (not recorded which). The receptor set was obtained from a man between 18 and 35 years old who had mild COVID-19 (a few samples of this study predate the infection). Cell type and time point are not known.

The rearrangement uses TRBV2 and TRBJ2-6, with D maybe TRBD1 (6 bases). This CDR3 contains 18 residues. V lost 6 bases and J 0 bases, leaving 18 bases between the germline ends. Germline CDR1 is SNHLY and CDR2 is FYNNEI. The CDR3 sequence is CASRGQPGEVSGANVLTF. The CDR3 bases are TGTGCCAGCAGGGGACAACCCGGGGAAGTCTCTGGGGCCAACGTCCTGACTTTC.

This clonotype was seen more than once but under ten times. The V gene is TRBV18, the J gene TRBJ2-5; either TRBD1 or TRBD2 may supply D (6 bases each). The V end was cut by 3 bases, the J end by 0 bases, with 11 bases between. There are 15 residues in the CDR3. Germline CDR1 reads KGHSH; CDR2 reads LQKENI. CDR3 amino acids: CASSPSRGDQETQYF. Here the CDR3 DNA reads TGTGCCAGCTCACCCTCGAGGGGGGACCAAGAGACCCAGTACTTC.

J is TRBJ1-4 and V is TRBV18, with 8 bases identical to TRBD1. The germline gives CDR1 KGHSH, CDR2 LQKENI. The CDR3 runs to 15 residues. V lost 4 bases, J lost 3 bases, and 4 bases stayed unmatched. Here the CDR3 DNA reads TGTGCCAGCTCACTTCAGGGGGCGGCTAATGAAAAACTGTTTTTT. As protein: CASSLQGAANEKLFF.

The CDR3 spells CASSRTGFMDTQYF. DNA of the CDR3: TGTGCCAGCAGTCGGACAGGGTTCATGGATACGCAGTATTTT. V and J are TRBV6-1 and TRBJ2-3, with 8 positions matching TRBD1. CDR3 length: 14 residues. The V segment lost 5 bases and the J segment 6 bases; nucleotides outside the gene matches: 7. Germline loops: CDR1 MNHNS, CDR2 SASEGT.

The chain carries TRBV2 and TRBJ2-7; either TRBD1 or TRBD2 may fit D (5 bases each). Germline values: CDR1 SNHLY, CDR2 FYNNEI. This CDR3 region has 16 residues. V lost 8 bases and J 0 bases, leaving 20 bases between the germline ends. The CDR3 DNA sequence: TGTGCCAGCGGTCCGTGGGGGACCGCGAGCTCCTACGAGCAGTACGTC. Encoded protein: CASGPWGTASSYEQYV.

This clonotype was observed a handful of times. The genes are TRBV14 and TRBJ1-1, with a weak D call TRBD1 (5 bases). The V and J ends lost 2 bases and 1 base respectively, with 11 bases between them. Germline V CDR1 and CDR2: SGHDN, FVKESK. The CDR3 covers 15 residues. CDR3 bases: TGTGCCAGCAGCCAACCAGGGCGAACGAACACTGAAGCTTTCTTT. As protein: CASSQPGRTNTEAFF.

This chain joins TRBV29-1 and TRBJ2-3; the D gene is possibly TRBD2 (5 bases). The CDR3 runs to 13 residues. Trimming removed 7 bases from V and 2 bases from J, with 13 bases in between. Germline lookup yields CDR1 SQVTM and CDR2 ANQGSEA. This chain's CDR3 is CSGTRRYTDTQYF. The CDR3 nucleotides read TGCAGCGGGACTCGTCGGTACACAGATACGCAGTATTTT.

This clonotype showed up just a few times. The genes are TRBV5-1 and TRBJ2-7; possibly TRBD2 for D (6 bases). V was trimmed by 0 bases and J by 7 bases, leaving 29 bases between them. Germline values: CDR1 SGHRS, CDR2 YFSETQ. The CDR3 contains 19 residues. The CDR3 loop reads CASSLAAGPLWGRTSEQYF. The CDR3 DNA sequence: TGCGCCAGCAGCTTGGCGGCGGGACCCCTCTGGGGTCGTACGAGTGAGCAGTACTTC.

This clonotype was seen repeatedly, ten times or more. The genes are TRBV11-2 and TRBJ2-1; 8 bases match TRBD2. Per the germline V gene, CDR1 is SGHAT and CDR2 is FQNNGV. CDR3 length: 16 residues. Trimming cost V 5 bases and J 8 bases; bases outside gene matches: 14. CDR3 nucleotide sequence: TGTGCCAGCAGCCCCCGATTAGCGGGGAGTCTGGATGAGCAGTTCTTC. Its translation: CASSPRLAGSLDEQFF.

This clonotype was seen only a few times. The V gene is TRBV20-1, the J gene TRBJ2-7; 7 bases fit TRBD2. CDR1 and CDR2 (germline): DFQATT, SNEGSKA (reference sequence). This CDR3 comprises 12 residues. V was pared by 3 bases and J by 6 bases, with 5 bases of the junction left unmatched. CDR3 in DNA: TGCAGTGCTAGCCGGGAGGCGAGCGAGCAGTACTTC. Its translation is CSASREASEQYF.

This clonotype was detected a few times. The CDR3 bases are TGTGCCAGCAGTTTATTAACAGGGGGAAACACTGAAGCTTTCTTT. This translates into CASSLLTGGNTEAFF. The chain uses TRBV28 and TRBJ1-1; 8 bases line up with TRBD1. CDR1 is MDHEN, CDR2 SYDVKM, per germline. CDR3 length: 15 residues. Trimming removed 1 base from V and 2 bases from J; junction bases left unmatched: 3.

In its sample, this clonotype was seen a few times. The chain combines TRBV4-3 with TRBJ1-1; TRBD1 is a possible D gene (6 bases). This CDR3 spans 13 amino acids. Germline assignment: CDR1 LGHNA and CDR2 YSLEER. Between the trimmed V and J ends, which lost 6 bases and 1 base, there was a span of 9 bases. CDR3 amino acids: CASRVTGNTEAFF. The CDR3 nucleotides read TGCGCCAGCAGAGTGACAGGGAACACTGAAGCTTTCTTT.